This passage covers 19 T cell receptor beta chains from one sample sequenced in a study of blood T cell repertoires in COVID-19. Sequenced by immunoSEQ multiplex PCR; TCRdb stores in-frame clones only, minus some. The profile covers fewer than 350,000 clones, with 80% to 90% appearing a single time and 7.5% to 10% taken by the ten largest. Sequenced sample: peripheral blood. These receptors came from a young man with COVID-19, enrolled during active disease.

This clone came up once. The chain employs TRBV11-2 and TRBJ1-1; no clear D gene. CDR3 length: 13 residues. V lost 5 bases, J lost 0 bases, and 7 bases lay in between. The germline V gene has CDR1 SGHAT and CDR2 FQNNGV. The CDR3 loop reads CASSRTLNTEAFF. The CDR3 DNA sequence: TGTGCCAGCAGCCGCACACTGAACACTGAAGCTTTCTTT. The complete variable domain, with remaining parts taken from reference TRBV11-2 and TRBJ1-1, reads EAGVAQSPRYKIIEKRQSVAFWCNPISGHATLYWYQQILGQGPKLLIQFQNNGVVDDSQLPKDRFSAERLKGVDSTLKIQPAKLEDSAVYLCASSRTLNTEAFFGQGTRLTVV.

Remarks on this clone: Germline is not matched at one junction end, which may reflect a read error. This chain uses TRBV7-8 with TRBJ1-2; 7 positions match TRBD1. Germline V CDR1 and CDR2: SGHVS, FQNEAQ. The CDR3 extends over 16 amino acids. The CDR3 DNA sequence: TGTGCCAGCAGCCTAGCGACAGGGCCCATTAACTATGGCTACACCTTC. Its translation: CASSLATGPINYGYTF. Using reference TRBV7-8 and TRBJ1-2 for the parts outside the CDR3, the full variable domain is GAGVSQSPRYKVAKRGQDVALRCDPISGHVSLFWYQQALGQGPEFLTYFQNEAQLDKSGLPSDRFFAERPEGSVSTLKIQRTQQEDSAVYLCASSLATGPINYGYTFGSGTRLTVV.

V is TRBV7-9 and J is TRBJ2-6, with a weak D call TRBD1 (5 bases). Trimming removed 5 bases at V and 2 bases at J, with 13 bases between. Germline CDR1 and CDR2: SEHNR and FQNEAQ (reference sequence). The CDR3 is 16 residues long. This CDR3 reads CASSIKTVTGANVLTF. CDR3 in DNA: TGTGCCAGCAGCATCAAGACAGTAACTGGGGCCAACGTCCTGACTTTC.

The chain carries TRBV4-1 and TRBJ2-1; D is possibly TRBD1 (5 bases). This CDR3 is built from 14 residues. Per the germline V gene, CDR1 is MGHRA and CDR2 is YSYEKL. Trimming cost V 6 bases and J 7 bases, with 16 bases left between them. CDR3 protein: CASRQELQRNEQFF. The CDR3 DNA sequence: TGCGCCAGCAGACAGGAACTGCAACGGAATGAGCAGTTCTTC.

The chain carries TRBV27 and TRBJ1-4; the D is unclear. In germline, CDR1 is MNHEY, CDR2 SMNVEV (reference sequence). This CDR3 comprises 13 residues. Trimming removed 0 bases from V and 11 bases from J, with 10 bases in between. This CDR3 is CASSLSAGSKLFF. The CDR3 DNA is TGTGCCAGCAGTTTATCGGCAGGCTCGAAACTGTTTTTT. The whole variable domain, filled in from reference TRBV27 and TRBJ1-4, reads EAQVTQNPRYLITVTGKKLTVTCSQNMNHEYMSWYRQDPGLGLRQIYYSMNVEVTDKGDVPEGYKVSRKEKRNFPLILESPSPNQTSLYFCASSLSAGSKLFFGSGTQLSVL.

V is TRBV29-1 and J is TRBJ1-2; 7 bases line up with TRBD1. Germline loops: CDR1 SQVTM, CDR2 ANQGSEA. Trimming removed 6 bases from V and 12 bases from J; junction bases left unmatched: 13. The CDR3 consists of 12 residues. DNA of the CDR3: TGCAGCGTCCCAGTAGCCACAGGGGAAGACACCTTC. This encodes CSVPVATGEDTF.

The V call is TRBV5-6, the J call TRBJ2-7; tentative D call: TRBD2 (6 bases). Germline V gene sequence: CDR1 SGHDT, CDR2 YYEEEE. The V end lost 4 bases, the J end lost 0 bases, and 23 bases lay between the germline ends. The CDR3 is 18 residues long. CDR3 sequence: CASSLVEERAGLSYEQYF. For the CDR3, the DNA is TGTGCCAGCAGCCTGGTTGAGGAAAGGGCGGGGCTCTCCTACGAGCAGTACTTC. Full variable domain (remainder filled in from reference TRBV5-6 and TRBJ2-7): DAGVTQSPTHLIKTRGQQVTLRCSPKSGHDTVSWYQQALGQGPQFIFQYYEEEERQRGNFPDRFSGHQFPNYSSELNVNALLLGDSALYLCASSLVEERAGLSYEQYFGPGTRLTVT.

V usage is TRBV4-1 and J usage is TRBJ2-1, with 11 bases that match TRBD2. Germline assignment: CDR1 MGHRA and CDR2 YSYEKL. V trimming: 4 bases; J trimming: 3 bases; junction bases outside the gene matches: 2. The CDR3 has 15 residues. This chain's CDR3 is CASSPGTSGYNEQFF. The CDR3 nucleotides are TGCGCCAGCAGCCCCGGGACTAGCGGCTACAATGAGCAGTTCTTC.

The chain links TRBV9 to TRBJ2-3; 8 bases fit TRBD2. Germline V gene lookup returns CDR1 SGDLS and CDR2 YYNGEE. The CDR3 sequence is 13 residues long. J lost 6 bases, V lost 2 bases, and 2 bases had no gene match. The CDR3: CASSVSGEDTQYF. DNA of the CDR3: TGTGCCAGCAGCGTTAGCGGGGAGGATACGCAGTATTTT.

The chain recombines TRBV14 with TRBJ2-2; maybe TRBD2 (6 bases). Germline values: CDR1 SGHDN, CDR2 FVKESK. V lost 9 bases and J 6 bases, leaving 11 bases between the germline ends. CDR3 length: 12 amino acids. Here the CDR3 DNA reads TGTGCCAGTTACCGGGGGTCCGGGGAGCTGTTTTTT. Residues: CASYRGSGELFF.

This chain joins TRBV7-2 and TRBJ1-4; the match to TRBD1 covers 10 bases. Trimming at V came to 3 bases and at J to 5 bases, leaving 3 bases not matched to a gene. This CDR3 comprises 15 residues. Germline lookup yields CDR1 SGHTA and CDR2 FQGNSA. This CDR3 is CASSFKGQGNEKLFF. In nucleotides, the CDR3 is TGTGCCAGCAGCTTTAAGGGACAGGGGAATGAAAAACTGTTTTTT.

The chain combines TRBV27 with TRBJ1-5; 8 bases are a match to TRBD1. The germline V gene encodes CDR1 MNHEY and CDR2 SMNVEV (reference sequence). This CDR3 is built from 16 residues. J gave up 4 bases and V 0 bases, and 5 bases lay outside the gene matches. The CDR3 DNA reads as TGTGCCAGCAGTTTATCCAGGACAGGGTCTAATCAGCCCCAGCATTTT. Translating gives CASSLSRTGSNQPQHF.

To note about this clone: The same CDR3 also results from other DNA sequences found in this sample. The rearrangement links TRBV5-1 to TRBJ1-1; D unresolved. The CDR3 extends over 14 amino acids. Trimming shortened V by 0 bases and J by 1 base, and 7 bases separated the two germline ends. Germline V CDR1 and CDR2: SGHRS, YFSETQ. DNA for the CDR3: TGCGCCAGCAGCTTGGCCGGTGGGAACACTGAAGCTTTCTTT. Protein sequence: CASSLAGGNTEAFF.

V gene TRBV29-1 combines with J gene TRBJ2-1; 13 positions match TRBD2. From germline, CDR1 is SQVTM and CDR2 ANQGSEA. The CDR3 is 13 residues long. Unmatched junction bases numbered 7, after V lost 8 bases and J lost 9 bases. DNA of the CDR3: TGCAGCTCCCGACTAGCGGGGGGATCTGAGCAGTTCTTC. Encoded protein: CSSRLAGGSEQFF.

J is TRBJ1-2 and V is TRBV7-9, with 11 bases fitting TRBD1. Germline V gene data show CDR1 as SEHNR and CDR2 as FQNEAQ (reference sequence). V dropped 3 bases and J dropped 8; count of bases not matched to a gene: 11. This CDR3 comprises 16 residues. CDR3 coding DNA: TGTGCCAGCAGCTTTGACGGGAGGACAGGGGGCTCGGGCTACACCTTC. It specifies CASSFDGRTGGSGYTF.

The chain has TRBV7-9 and TRBJ1-2; D not resolved. The ends were cut back, 2 bases at V and 4 bases at J, with 17 bases in the middle. The germline gives CDR1 SEHNR, CDR2 FQNEAQ (reference sequence). The CDR3 has 16 residues. The CDR3 bases are TGTGCCAGCAGCTTATCTAGCCTGGGCAGCTTCTATGGCTACACCTTC. Its translation: CASSLSSLGSFYGYTF.

V gene TRBV27 combines with J gene TRBJ1-6; weak D call: TRBD1 (5 bases). The CDR3 length is 15 residues. Deletions cut 5 bases from V and 9 bases from J, with 17 bases between. Per germline, CDR1 MNHEY and CDR2 SMNVEV (reference sequence). This chain's CDR3 is CASSLGVIHSSPLHF. DNA for the CDR3: TGTGCCAGCAGTCTAGGGGTCATACATAGTTCACCCCTCCACTTT.

In nucleotides, the CDR3 is TGTGCCAGCAGCTCAGGGTACGGCACTGAAGCTTTCTTT. Encoded protein: CASSSGYGTEAFF. V and J are TRBV7-3 and TRBJ1-1, with D possibly TRBD1 on 5 matching bases. Trimming removed 4 bases at V and 4 bases at J, with 10 bases between. The CDR3 is made up of 13 amino acids. From germline, CDR1 is SGHTA and CDR2 FQGTGA.

This chain uses TRBV5-6 with TRBJ1-1; 9 bases align to TRBD1. This CDR3 comprises 16 residues. Germline lookup yields CDR1 SGHDT and CDR2 YYEEEE. V was clipped by 0 bases and J by 5 bases; unmatched bases: 8. CDR3 in amino acids: CASSLDPFGTGTEAFF. In nucleotides, the CDR3 is TGTGCCAGCAGCTTGGACCCCTTCGGGACAGGGACTGAAGCTTTCTTT.